Listed below are T cell receptor beta chains from one sample, sequenced in a study of early T cells in non-severe SARS-CoV-2 infection. One entry per CDR3 protein, called by TCRdb with MiXCR from the 5' RACE reads. The sample gives 30,000 to 40,000 distinct CDR3 sequences, roughly 5.4% of which show up once; 6% to 7% is in the top ten. Specimen: whole blood, collected at baseline. Receptors originate from an adult who was a healthcare worker with PCR-confirmed SARS-CoV-2 infection or an uninfected control (not recorded which). Each CDR3 is given with its conserved first and last residue. A D gene is named only where the DNA matches it firmly. The listing skips clone size in some rows; elsewhere it reads once, few, many or a size class.

d_gene: TRBD1
abundance: many
j_gene: TRBJ2-5
v_gene: TRBV12-5
CDR3aa: CASGLGQGLQETQYF
CDR3nt: TGTGCTAGTGGCTTAGGACAGGGGTTACAAGAGACCCAGTACTTC

d_gene: .
abundance: many
j_gene: TRBJ1-6
v_gene: TRBV19
CDR3aa: CASRRRDNSPLHF
CDR3nt: TGTGCCAGTAGGCGACGGGATAATTCACCCCTCCACTTT

d_gene: .
abundance: few
j_gene: TRBJ2-1
v_gene: TRBV7-2
CDR3aa: CASSPQGGVSYNEQFF
CDR3nt: TGTGCCAGCAGCCCCCAAGGGGGTGTTTCCTACAATGAGCAGTTCTTC

d_gene: TRBD2
abundance: once
j_gene: TRBJ2-2
v_gene: TRBV7-9
CDR3aa: CASSLAPGTTGELVF
CDR3nt: TGTGCCAGCAGCTTAGCACCCGGGACTACCGGGGAGCTGGTTTTT

d_gene: TRBD1
abundance: few
j_gene: TRBJ2-7
v_gene: TRBV4-1
CDR3aa: CASSQETGGDPYEQYF
CDR3nt: TGCGCCAGCAGCCAAGAGACAGGGGGAGACCCCTACGAGCAGTACTTC

d_gene: .
abundance: .
j_gene: TRBJ2-3
v_gene: TRBV27
CDR3aa: CASSSPGSPTADTQYF
CDR3nt: TGTGCCAGCAGTTCGCCCGGGTCCCCGACGGCAGATACGCAGTATTTT

d_gene: TRBD1
abundance: few
j_gene: TRBJ1-1
v_gene: TRBV12-5
CDR3aa: CASGPGGGITEAFF
CDR3nt: TGTGCTAGTGGCCCAGGGGGGGGGATCACTGAAGCTTTCTTT

d_gene: .
abundance: few
j_gene: TRBJ1-2
v_gene: TRBV20-1
CDR3aa: CSARSRENYGYTF
CDR3nt: TGCAGTGCTAGGTCCAGGGAAAACTATGGCTACACCTTC

d_gene: TRBD2
abundance: many
j_gene: TRBJ2-1
v_gene: TRBV5-1
CDR3aa: CASSLRVAGVYNEQFF
CDR3nt: TGCGCCAGCAGCTTGAGGGTGGCGGGAGTTTACAATGAGCAGTTCTTC

d_gene: .
abundance: many
j_gene: TRBJ2-5
v_gene: TRBV19
CDR3aa: CASSTSWTRPQETQYF
CDR3nt: TGTGCCAGTAGTACCTCCTGGACCAGGCCACAAGAGACCCAGTACTTC

d_gene: .
abundance: many
j_gene: TRBJ2-4
v_gene: TRBV20-1
CDR3aa: CSAKIGVLAKNIQYF
CDR3nt: TGCAGTGCTAAGATAGGGGTCCTGGCCAAAAACATTCAGTACTTC

d_gene: TRBD1
abundance: few
j_gene: TRBJ2-2
v_gene: TRBV28
CDR3aa: CASTRQGFTGELFF
CDR3nt: TGTGCCAGCACTAGACAGGGATTCACCGGGGAGCTGTTTTTT

d_gene: TRBD2
abundance: .
j_gene: TRBJ2-1
v_gene: TRBV28
CDR3aa: CASSTSGRGYNEQFF
CDR3nt: TGTGCCAGCAGTACTAGCGGGAGAGGCTACAATGAGCAGTTCTTC

d_gene: .
abundance: many
j_gene: TRBJ2-1
v_gene: TRBV7-2
CDR3aa: CASSYRAGLRDNEQFF
CDR3nt: TGTGCCAGCAGCTACAGGGCGGGGCTACGAGACAATGAGCAGTTCTTC

d_gene: TRBD1
abundance: many
j_gene: TRBJ2-1
v_gene: TRBV6-1
CDR3aa: CASKTGNNEQFF
CDR3nt: TGTGCCAGCAAGACAGGGAACAATGAGCAGTTCTTC

d_gene: .
abundance: many
j_gene: TRBJ1-1
v_gene: TRBV18
CDR3aa: CASSPSGMQDEAFF
CDR3nt: TGTGCCAGCTCACCATCCGGGATGCAGGATGAAGCTTTCTTT

d_gene: TRBD1
abundance: many
j_gene: TRBJ2-5
v_gene: TRBV2
CDR3aa: CASRRMQGAETQYF
CDR3nt: TGTGCCAGCAGAAGGATGCAGGGGGCTGAGACCCAGTACTTC

d_gene: .
abundance: few
j_gene: TRBJ2-1
v_gene: TRBV5-6
CDR3aa: CASSLYGTGANEQFF
CDR3nt: TGTGCCAGCAGCTTGTACGGGACGGGGGCCAATGAGCAGTTCTTC

d_gene: TRBD2
abundance: many
j_gene: TRBJ2-2
v_gene: TRBV11-2
CDR3aa: CASSLVASGRARGTGELFF
CDR3nt: TGTGCCAGCAGCTTAGTCGCTAGCGGGAGGGCCCGTGGCACCGGGGAGCTGTTTTTT

d_gene: .
abundance: many
j_gene: TRBJ2-3
v_gene: TRBV27
CDR3aa: CASSLLVLGTQYF
CDR3nt: TGTGCCAGCAGTTTATTAGTCCTGGGTACGCAGTATTTT

d_gene: .
abundance: many
j_gene: TRBJ1-2
v_gene: TRBV11-2
CDR3aa: CASSLHSGTGGYTF
CDR3nt: TGTGCCAGCAGCTTACACTCCGGGACGGGGGGCTACACCTTC

d_gene: TRBD1
abundance: many
j_gene: TRBJ2-5
v_gene: TRBV29-1
CDR3aa: CSALTGEETQYF
CDR3nt: TGCAGCGCCCTGACAGGGGAAGAGACCCAGTACTTC

d_gene: .
abundance: .
j_gene: TRBJ2-1
v_gene: TRBV24-1
CDR3aa: CATSLNGGRGPNNEQFF
CDR3nt: TGTGCCACCAGCCTGAATGGGGGCAGGGGCCCCAACAATGAGCAGTTCTTC

d_gene: .
abundance: many
j_gene: TRBJ2-3
v_gene: TRBV6-6
CDR3aa: CASSYSDTDTQYF
CDR3nt: TGTGCCAGCAGTTACTCCGACACAGATACGCAGTATTTT

d_gene: .
abundance: many
j_gene: TRBJ2-7
v_gene: TRBV5-6
CDR3aa: CASSLSGLTYEQYF
CDR3nt: TGTGCCAGCAGCTTGTCCGGGCTAACCTACGAGCAGTACTTC

d_gene: .
abundance: many
j_gene: TRBJ1-5
v_gene: TRBV20-1
CDR3aa: CSATKTGTQGDQPQHF
CDR3nt: TGCAGTGCTACAAAAACCGGGACCCAAGGGGATCAGCCCCAGCATTTT

d_gene: TRBD2
abundance: .
j_gene: TRBJ2-7
v_gene: TRBV7-2
CDR3aa: CASSLSASGSYEQYF
CDR3nt: TGTGCCAGCAGCTTATCTGCTAGCGGGAGCTACGAGCAGTACTTC

d_gene: TRBD1
abundance: many
j_gene: TRBJ2-1
v_gene: TRBV12-3/TRBV12-4
CDR3aa: CASSLDRGHEQFF
CDR3nt: TGTGCCAGCAGCCTTGACAGGGGCCATGAGCAGTTCTTC

d_gene: TRBD2
abundance: many
j_gene: TRBJ2-2
v_gene: TRBV7-2
CDR3aa: CASSPSGGGTGELFF
CDR3nt: TGTGCCAGCAGTCCCAGCGGGGGCGGGACCGGGGAGCTGTTTTTT